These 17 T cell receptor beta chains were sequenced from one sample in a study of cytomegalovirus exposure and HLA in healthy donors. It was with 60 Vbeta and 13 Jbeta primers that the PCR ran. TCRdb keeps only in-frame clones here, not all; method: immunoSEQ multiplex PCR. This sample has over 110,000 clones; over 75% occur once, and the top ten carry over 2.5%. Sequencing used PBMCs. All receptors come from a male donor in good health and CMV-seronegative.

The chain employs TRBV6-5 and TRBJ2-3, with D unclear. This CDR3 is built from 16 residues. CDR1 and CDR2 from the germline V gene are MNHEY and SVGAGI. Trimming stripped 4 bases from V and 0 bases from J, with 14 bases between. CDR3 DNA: TGTGCCAGCAGTTTTAAAACGGGTACTAGCACAGATACGCAGTATTTT. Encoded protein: CASSFKTGTSTDTQYF.

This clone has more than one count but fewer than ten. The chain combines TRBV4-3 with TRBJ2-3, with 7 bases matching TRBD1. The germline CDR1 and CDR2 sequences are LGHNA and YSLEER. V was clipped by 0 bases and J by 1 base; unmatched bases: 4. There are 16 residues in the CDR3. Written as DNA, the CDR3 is TGCGCCAGCAGCCAAGAACGAGACAGGGGCACAGATACGCAGTATTTT. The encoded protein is CASSQERDRGTDTQYF.

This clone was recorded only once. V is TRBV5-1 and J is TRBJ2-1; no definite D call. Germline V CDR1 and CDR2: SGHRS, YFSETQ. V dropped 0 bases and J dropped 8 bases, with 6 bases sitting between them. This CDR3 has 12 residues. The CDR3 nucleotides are TGCGCCAGCAGCTTGGACCGGGATGAGCAGTTCTTC. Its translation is CASSLDRDEQFF. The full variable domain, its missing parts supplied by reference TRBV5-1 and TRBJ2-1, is KAGVTQTPRYLIKTRGQQVTLSCSPISGHRSVSWYQQTPGQGLQFLFEYFSETQRNKGNFPGRFSGRQFSNSRSEMNVSTLELGDSALYLCASSLDRDEQFFGPGTRLTVL.

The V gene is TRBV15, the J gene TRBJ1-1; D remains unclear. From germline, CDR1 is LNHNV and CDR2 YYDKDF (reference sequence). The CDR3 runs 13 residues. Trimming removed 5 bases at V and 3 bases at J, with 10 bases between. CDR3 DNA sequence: TGTGCCACCAGCGTGTCGGGGTACACTGAAGCTTTCTTT. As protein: CATSVSGYTEAFF.

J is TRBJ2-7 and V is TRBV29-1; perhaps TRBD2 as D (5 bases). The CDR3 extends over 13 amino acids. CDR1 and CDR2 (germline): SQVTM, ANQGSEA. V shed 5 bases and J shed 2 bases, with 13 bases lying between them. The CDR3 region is CSVTPGNTYEQYF. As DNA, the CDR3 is TGCAGCGTTACCCCCGGGAACACCTACGAGCAGTACTTC.

CDR3 sequence reads: CASSLSWGHGTYEQYF. CDR3 nucleotide sequence: TGTGCCAGCAGTTTATCTTGGGGACATGGAACCTACGAGCAGTACTTC. The chain couples TRBV27 to TRBJ2-7, with D maybe TRBD1 (6 bases). The CDR3 contains 16 residues. V lost 0 bases, J lost 2 bases, and 14 bases lay in between. From germline, CDR1 is MNHEY and CDR2 SMNVEV (reference sequence).

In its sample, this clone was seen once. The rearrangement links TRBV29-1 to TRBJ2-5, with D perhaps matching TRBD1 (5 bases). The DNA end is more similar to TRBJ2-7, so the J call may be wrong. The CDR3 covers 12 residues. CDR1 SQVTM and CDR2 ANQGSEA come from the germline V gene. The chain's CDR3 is CSVVGRASEQYF. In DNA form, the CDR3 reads TGCAGCGTTGTAGGCAGGGCCTCCGAGCAGTACTTC.

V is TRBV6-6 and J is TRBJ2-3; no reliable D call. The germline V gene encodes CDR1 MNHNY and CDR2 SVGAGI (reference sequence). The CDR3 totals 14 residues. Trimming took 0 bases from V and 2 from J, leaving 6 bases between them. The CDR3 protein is CASSYSRPTDTQYF. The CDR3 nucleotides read TGTGCCAGCAGTTACTCGAGGCCCACAGATACGCAGTATTTT.

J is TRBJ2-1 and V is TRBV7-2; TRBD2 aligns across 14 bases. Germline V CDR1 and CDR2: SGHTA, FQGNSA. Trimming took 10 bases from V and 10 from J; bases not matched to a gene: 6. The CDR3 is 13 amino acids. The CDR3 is CATTSGRVGEQFF. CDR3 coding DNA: TGTGCCACGACTAGCGGGAGGGTTGGAGAGCAGTTCTTC.

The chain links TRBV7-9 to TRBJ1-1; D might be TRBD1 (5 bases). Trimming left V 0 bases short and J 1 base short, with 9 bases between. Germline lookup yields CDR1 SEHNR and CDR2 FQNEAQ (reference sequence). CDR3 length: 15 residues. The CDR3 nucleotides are TGTGCCAGCAGCTTAGCGATGGGGCAGAACACTGAAGCTTTCTTT. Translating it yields CASSLAMGQNTEAFF.

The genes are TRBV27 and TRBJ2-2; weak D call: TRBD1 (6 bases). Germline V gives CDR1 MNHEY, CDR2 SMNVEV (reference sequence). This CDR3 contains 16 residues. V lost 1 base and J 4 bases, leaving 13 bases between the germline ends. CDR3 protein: CASSLFRGTLTGELFF. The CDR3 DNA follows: TGTGCCAGCAGTTTATTTAGGGGGACGCTCACCGGGGAGCTGTTTTTT.

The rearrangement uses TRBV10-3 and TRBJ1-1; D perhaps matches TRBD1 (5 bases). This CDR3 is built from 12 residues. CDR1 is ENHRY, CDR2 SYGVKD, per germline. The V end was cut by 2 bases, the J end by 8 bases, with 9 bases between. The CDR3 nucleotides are TGTGCCATCAGTGAGGGACACCCAGAAGCTTTCTTT. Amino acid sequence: CAISEGHPEAFF.

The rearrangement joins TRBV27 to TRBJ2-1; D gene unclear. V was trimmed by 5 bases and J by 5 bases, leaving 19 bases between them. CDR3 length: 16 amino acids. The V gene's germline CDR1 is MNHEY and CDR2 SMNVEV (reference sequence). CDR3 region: CASSLIRHPWDNEQFF. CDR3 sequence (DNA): TGTGCCAGCAGTCTAATCCGACATCCGTGGGACAATGAGCAGTTCTTC.

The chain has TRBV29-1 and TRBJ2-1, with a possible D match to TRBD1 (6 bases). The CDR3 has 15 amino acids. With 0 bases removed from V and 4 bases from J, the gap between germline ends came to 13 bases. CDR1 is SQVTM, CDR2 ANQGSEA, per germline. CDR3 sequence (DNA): TGCAGCGTTGAAGATTCGAGACAGGATTACAATGAGCAGTTCTTC. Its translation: CSVEDSRQDYNEQFF.

Written as DNA, the CDR3 is TGTGCCAGCAGCTTCCCCCCTGTGCGGGAGCGGGACGAGCAGTACTTC. The encoded protein is CASSFPPVRERDEQYF. This chain links TRBV7-2 with TRBJ2-7, with 7 positions matching TRBD2. This CDR3 has 16 amino acids. Germline trimming cut 3 bases from V and 5 bases from J; bases unmatched to any gene: 13. CDR1 and CDR2 (germline): SGHTA, FQGNSA.

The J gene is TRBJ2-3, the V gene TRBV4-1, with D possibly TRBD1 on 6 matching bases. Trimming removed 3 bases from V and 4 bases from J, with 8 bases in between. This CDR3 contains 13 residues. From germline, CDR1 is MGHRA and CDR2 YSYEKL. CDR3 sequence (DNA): TGCGCCAGCAGCCACGCAGGGGCAGATACGCAGTATTTT. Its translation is CASSHAGADTQYF.

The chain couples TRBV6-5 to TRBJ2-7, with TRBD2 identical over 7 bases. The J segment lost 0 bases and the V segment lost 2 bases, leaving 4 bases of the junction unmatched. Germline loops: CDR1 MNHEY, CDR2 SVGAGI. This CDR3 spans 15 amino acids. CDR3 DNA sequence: TGTGCCAGCAGTTACCCCAGCGGGAACTCCTACGAGCAGTACTTC. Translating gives CASSYPSGNSYEQYF.